These T cell receptor beta chains were read from a single sample in a study of blood T cells in healthy people across ages. Each CDR3 protein is one row after TCRdb ran MiXCR on the 5' RACE reads. The sample holds around 1,600,000 distinct CDR3 sequences; 42% are singletons and the top ten take around 4%. Sequencing was performed on blood. These receptors originate from a woman aged 18-30 years in good health. The CDR3 runs from the conserved cysteine through the conserved F or W. D genes are given only for firm matches. Rows give clone size only sometimes, using once, few, many, or a class for an expanded clone.

v_call,j_call,clone_size,d_call,cdr3_aa,cdr3_nt
TRBV10-3,TRBJ2-3,few,TRBD2,CAISESRLAGSKDTQYF,TGTGCCATCAGTGAGTCGAGACTAGCGGGGAGTAAGGATACGCAGTATTTT
TRBV27,TRBJ1-1,few,NA,CASSVSAGSFSEAFF,TGTGCCAGCAGTGTCTCGGCAGGGTCTTTTTCTGAAGCTTTCTTT
TRBV5-1,TRBJ2-5,few,NA,CASSVAADRHQETQYF,TGCGCCAGCAGCGTTGCAGCCGACAGGCACCAAGAGACCCAGTACTTC
TRBV20-1,TRBJ2-7,NA,NA,CSAPGHKGVSYEQYF,TGCAGTGCTCCGGGACACAAGGGCGTCTCCTACGAGCAGTACTTC
TRBV28,TRBJ2-1,few,NA,CASSGTRFGLNEQFF,TGTGCCAGCAGTGGAACTAGGTTCGGATTAAATGAGCAGTTCTTC
TRBV27,TRBJ2-1,NA,TRBD2,CAAGLAGSYEQFF,TGTGCCGCCGGACTAGCGGGCTCTTACGAGCAGTTCTTC
TRBV20-1,TRBJ2-5,NA,TRBD2,CSASSGSGRLRTQYF,TGCAGTGCTAGCAGCGGCAGCGGGAGGCTAAGGACCCAGTACTTC
TRBV27,TRBJ2-7,NA,TRBD2,CASSWSAGGGYEQYF,TGTGCCAGCAGCTGGAGTGCGGGGGGCGGATACGAGCAGTACTTC
TRBV6-2/TRBV6-3,TRBJ2-7,NA,TRBD2,CASSTGLAGNRYEQYF,TGTGCCAGCAGCACAGGACTAGCGGGAAACCGCTACGAGCAGTACTTC
TRBV7-2,TRBJ1-5,few,NA,CASSLVGSGNQPQHF,TGTGCCAGCAGCTTAGTAGGAAGTGGCAATCAGCCCCAGCATTTT
TRBV18,TRBJ1-5,NA,NA,CASSRVGGLNQPQHF,TGTGCCAGCTCACGGGTTGGTGGCTTGAATCAACCCCAGCATTTT
TRBV7-8,TRBJ2-7,few,NA,CASSPWTVKAAEQYF,TGTGCCAGCAGCCCGTGGACAGTCAAAGCCGCCGAGCAGTACTTC
TRBV2,TRBJ2-1,once,TRBD2,CAAKRLAGAPGEQFF,TGTGCCGCCAAGAGGCTAGCGGGAGCTCCGGGCGAGCAGTTCTTC
TRBV9,TRBJ2-1,NA,TRBD2,CASSKEGGGLADNEQFF,TGTGCCAGCAGCAAAGAAGGGGGTGGACTAGCGGACAATGAGCAGTTCTTC
TRBV3-1,TRBJ2-1,NA,NA,CASSQNLRQETQFF,TGTGCCAGCAGCCAGAATCTTCGGCAGGAGACCCAGTTCTTC
TRBV6-2/TRBV6-3,TRBJ2-5,NA,NA,CASTHQGAGKQETQYF,TGTGCCAGCACCCACCAAGGGGCAGGGAAACAAGAGACCCAGTACTTC
TRBV7-2,TRBJ2-7,NA,TRBD2,CASSSGGGSAYEQYF,TGTGCCAGCAGCTCTGGGGGGGGATCAGCCTACGAGCAGTACTTC
TRBV20-1,TRBJ2-7,NA,TRBD1,CSASRQGTSYEQYF,TGCAGTGCTTCTAGACAGGGCACATCCTACGAGCAGTACTTC
TRBV20-1,TRBJ2-1,NA,TRBD2,CSATIRAGTRSFF,TGCAGTGCCACAATCCGCGCCGGGACTAGATCGTTCTTC
TRBV20-1,TRBJ1-1,NA,NA,CSAREGGANTEAFF,TGCAGTGCTAGAGAGGGGGGGGCCAACACTGAAGCTTTCTTT
TRBV20-1,TRBJ2-7,NA,TRBD1,CSALGQGLLSYEQYF,TGCAGTGCCTTGGGACAGGGGCTACTCTCCTACGAGCAGTACTTC
TRBV7-9,TRBJ1-1,few,NA,CASSLDSGTPEAFF,TGTGCCAGCAGCTTAGACTCCGGGACACCTGAAGCTTTCTTT
TRBV20-1,TRBJ2-1,many,TRBD2,CSARAGRYNEQFF,TGCAGTGCAAGAGCGGGGCGGTACAATGAGCAGTTCTTC
TRBV28,TRBJ2-2,NA,NA,CASSSAFWTGELFF,TGTGCCAGCAGTTCCGCTTTCTGGACCGGGGAGCTGTTTTTT
TRBV3-1,TRBJ1-1,NA,NA,CASNQGGGMNTEAFF,TGTGCCAGCAACCAAGGGGGGGGTATGAACACTGAAGCTTTCTTT
TRBV29-1,TRBJ1-1,few,NA,CSVEGPGLRNTEAFF,TGCAGCGTTGAAGGCCCGGGACTTAGGAACACTGAAGCTTTCTTT
TRBV6-5,TRBJ2-4,NA,NA,CASRAAELAKNIQYF,TGTGCCAGCAGAGCGGCCGAATTAGCCAAAAACATTCAGTACTTC
TRBV29-1,TRBJ1-1,few,NA,CSVVGELDRIVNTEAFF,TGCAGCGTTGTAGGGGAATTGGACAGAATTGTTAACACTGAAGCTTTCTTT
TRBV6-2/TRBV6-3,TRBJ2-3,NA,NA,CASSYPLGVRTDTQYF,TGTGCCAGCAGTTACCCCCTAGGAGTGAGAACAGATACGCAGTATTTT